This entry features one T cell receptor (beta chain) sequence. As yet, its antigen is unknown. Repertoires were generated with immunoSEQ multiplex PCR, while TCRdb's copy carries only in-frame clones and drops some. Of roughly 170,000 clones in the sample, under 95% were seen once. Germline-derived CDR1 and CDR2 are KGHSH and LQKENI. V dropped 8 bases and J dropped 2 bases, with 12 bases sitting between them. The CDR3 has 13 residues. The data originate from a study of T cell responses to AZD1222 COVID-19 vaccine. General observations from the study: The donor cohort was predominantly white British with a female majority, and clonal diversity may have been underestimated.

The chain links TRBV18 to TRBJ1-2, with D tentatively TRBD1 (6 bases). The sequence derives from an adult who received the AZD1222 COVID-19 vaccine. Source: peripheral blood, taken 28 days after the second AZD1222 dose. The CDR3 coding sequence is TGTGCCAGCCTTTCCCAGGGGAACTATGGCTACACCTTC. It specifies CASLSQGNYGYTF.